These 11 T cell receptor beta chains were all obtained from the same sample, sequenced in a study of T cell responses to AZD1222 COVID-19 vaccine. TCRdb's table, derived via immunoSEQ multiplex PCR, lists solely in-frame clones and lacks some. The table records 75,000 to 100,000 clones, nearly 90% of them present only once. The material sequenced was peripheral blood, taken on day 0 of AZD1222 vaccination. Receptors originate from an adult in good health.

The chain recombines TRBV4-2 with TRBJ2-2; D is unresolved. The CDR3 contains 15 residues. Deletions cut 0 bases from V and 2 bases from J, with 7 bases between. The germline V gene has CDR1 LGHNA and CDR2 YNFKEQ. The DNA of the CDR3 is TGTGCCAGCAGCCAAGATCTTGTAAACACCGGGGAGCTGTTTTTT. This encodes CASSQDLVNTGELFF.

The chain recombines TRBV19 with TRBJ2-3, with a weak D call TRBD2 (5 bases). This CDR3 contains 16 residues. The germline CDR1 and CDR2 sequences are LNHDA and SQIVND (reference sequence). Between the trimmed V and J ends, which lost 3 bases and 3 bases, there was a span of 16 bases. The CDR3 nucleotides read TGTGCCAGTAGTATTGGGAGCCCGCTGAGAACAGATACGCAGTATTTT. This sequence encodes CASSIGSPLRTDTQYF.

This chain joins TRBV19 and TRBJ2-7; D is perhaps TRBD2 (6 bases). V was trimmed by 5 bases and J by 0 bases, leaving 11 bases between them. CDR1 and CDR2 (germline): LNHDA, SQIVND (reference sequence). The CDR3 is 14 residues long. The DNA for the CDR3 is TGTGCCAGTAGTGTCTGGGGACTCTCCTACGAGCAGTACTTC. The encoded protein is CASSVWGLSYEQYF. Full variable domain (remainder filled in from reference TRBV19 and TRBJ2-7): DGGITQSPKYLFRKEGQNVTLSCEQNLNHDAMYWYRQDPGQGLRLIYYSQIVNDFQKGDIAEGYSVSREKKESFPLTVTSAQKNPTAFYLCASSVWGLSYEQYFGPGTRLTVT.

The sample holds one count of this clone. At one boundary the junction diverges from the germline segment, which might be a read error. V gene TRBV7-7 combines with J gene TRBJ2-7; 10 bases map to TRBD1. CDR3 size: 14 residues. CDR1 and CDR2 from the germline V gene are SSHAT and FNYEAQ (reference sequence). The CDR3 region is CASSLRTGGGEQYF. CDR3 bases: TGTGCTAGCAGCTTAAGGACAGGGGGTGGCGAGCAGTACTTC. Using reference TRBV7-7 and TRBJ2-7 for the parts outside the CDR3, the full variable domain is GAGVSQSPRYKVTKRGQDVTLRCDPISSHATLYWYQQALGQGPEFLTYFNYEAQPDKSGLPSDRFSAERPEGSISTLTIQRTEQRDSAMYRCASSLRTGGGEQYFGPGTRLTVT.

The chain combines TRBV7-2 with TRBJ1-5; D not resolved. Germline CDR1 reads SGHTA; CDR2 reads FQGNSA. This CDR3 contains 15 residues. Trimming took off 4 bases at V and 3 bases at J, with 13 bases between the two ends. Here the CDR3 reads CASSSPRGNNQPQHF. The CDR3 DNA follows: TGTGCCAGCAGCTCTCCCAGAGGGAACAATCAGCCCCAGCATTTT.

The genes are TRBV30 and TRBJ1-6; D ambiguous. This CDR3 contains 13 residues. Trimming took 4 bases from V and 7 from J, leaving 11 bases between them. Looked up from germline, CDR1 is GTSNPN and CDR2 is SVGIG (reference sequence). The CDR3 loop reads CAWTGLGNSPLHF. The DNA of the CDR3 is TGTGCCTGGACGGGCCTCGGGAATTCACCCCTCCACTTT.

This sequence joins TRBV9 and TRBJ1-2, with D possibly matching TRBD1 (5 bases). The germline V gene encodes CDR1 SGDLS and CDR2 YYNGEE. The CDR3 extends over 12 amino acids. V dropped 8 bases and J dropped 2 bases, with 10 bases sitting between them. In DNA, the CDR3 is TGTGCCAGTAAGAGGGACAACTATGGCTACACCTTC. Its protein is CASKRDNYGYTF.

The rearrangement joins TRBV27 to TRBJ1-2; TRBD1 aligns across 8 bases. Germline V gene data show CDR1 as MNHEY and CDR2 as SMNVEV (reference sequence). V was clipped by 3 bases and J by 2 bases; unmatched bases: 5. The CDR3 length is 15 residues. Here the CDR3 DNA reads TGTGCCAGCAGTTTGAAGGACAGGGTAAACTATGGCTACACCTTC. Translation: CASSLKDRVNYGYTF.

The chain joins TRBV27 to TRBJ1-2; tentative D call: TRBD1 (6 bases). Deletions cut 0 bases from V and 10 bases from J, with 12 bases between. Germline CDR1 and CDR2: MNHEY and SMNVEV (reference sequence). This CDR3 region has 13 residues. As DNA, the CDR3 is TGTGCCAGCAGTTTATCTGGGGGCGCTTCCTACACCTTC. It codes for CASSLSGGASYTF.

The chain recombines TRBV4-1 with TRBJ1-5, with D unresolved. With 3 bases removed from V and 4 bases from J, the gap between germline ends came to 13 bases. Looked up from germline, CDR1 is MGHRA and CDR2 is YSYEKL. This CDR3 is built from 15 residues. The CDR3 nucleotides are TGCGCCAGCAGCCAGCGGGGAGATGGAAATCAGCCCCAGCATTTT. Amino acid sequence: CASSQRGDGNQPQHF.

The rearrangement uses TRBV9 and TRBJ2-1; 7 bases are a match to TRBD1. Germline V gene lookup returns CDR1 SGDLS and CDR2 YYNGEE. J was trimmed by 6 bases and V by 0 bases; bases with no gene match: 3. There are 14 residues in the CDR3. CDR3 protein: CASSVGSGGNEQFF. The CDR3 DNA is TGTGCCAGCAGCGTAGGCTCAGGGGGCAATGAGCAGTTCTTC.